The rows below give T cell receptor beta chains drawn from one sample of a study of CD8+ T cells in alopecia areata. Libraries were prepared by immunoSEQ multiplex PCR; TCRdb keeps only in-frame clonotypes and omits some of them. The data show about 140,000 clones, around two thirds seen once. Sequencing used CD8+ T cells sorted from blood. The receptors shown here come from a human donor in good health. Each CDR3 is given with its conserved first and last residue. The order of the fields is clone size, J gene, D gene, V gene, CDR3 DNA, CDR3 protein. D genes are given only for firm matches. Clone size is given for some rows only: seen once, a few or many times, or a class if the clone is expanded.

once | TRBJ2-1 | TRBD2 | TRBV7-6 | TGTGCCAGCAGCCCCCGTAGCGGGGGTTCCCACAATGAGCAGTTCTTC | CASSPRSGGSHNEQFF
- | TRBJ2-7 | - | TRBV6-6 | TGTGCCAGCAGTTACCTTTGGGCCATATACGAGCAGTACTTC | CASSYLWAIYEQYF
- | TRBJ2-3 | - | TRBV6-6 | TGTGCCAGCAGTTCCTCCCTCACAGCGGATACGCAGTATTTT | CASSSSLTADTQYF
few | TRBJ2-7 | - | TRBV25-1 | TGTGCCAGCAGTCTTGGCGAGCAGTACTTC | CASSLGEQYF
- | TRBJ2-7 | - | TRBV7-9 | TGTGCCAGCAGTTTAAGCTCCTACGAGCAGTACTTC | CASSLSSYEQYF
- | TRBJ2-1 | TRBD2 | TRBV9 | TGTGCCAGCAGCGAAGGGACTAGCGGCTACAATGAGCAGTTCTTC | CASSEGTSGYNEQFF
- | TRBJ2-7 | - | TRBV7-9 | TGTGCCAGCAGCTTGGAGGGCCTCTACGAGCAGTACTTC | CASSLEGLYEQYF
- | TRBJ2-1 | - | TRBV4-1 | TGCGCCAGCAGCCAAGACACCAGCGGGACATACAATGAGCAGTTCTTC | CASSQDTSGTYNEQFF
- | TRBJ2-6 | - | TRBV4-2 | TGTGCCAGCAGCCAAGAACGGGGGGCCAACGTCCTGACTTTC | CASSQERGANVLTF
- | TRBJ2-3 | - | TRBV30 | TGTGCCTGGAGTCCCCCCGGGATCTCAGCTACGCAGTATTTT | CAWSPPGISATQYF
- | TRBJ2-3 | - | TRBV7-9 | TGTGCCAGCAGCTTAGGGCCAGATACGCAGTATTTT | CASSLGPDTQYF
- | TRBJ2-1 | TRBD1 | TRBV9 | TGTGCCAGCAGCGTAAGGCCGGGACAGCCCTACAATGAGCAGTTCTTC | CASSVRPGQPYNEQFF
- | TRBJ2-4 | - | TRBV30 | TGTGCCTGGAGTGTAGGAGCAGGGGAAAACATTCAGTACTTC | CAWSVGAGENIQYF
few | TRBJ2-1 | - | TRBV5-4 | TGTGCCAGCAGCGCAATAGGCTCCTACAATGAGCAGTTCTTC | CASSAIGSYNEQFF
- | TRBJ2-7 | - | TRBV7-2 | TGTGCCAGCAGCGCCTCCTACGAGCAGTACTTC | CASSASYEQYF
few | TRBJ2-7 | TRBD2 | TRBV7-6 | TGTGCCAGCAGCCCCCAGGGACTAGCGGGAGCAGCCGAGCAGTACTTC | CASSPQGLAGAAEQYF
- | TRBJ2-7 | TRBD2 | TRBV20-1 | TGCAGTGCCTTAGGGCTAGCGGCCCAGTACTTC | CSALGLAAQYF
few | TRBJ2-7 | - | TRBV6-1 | TGTGCCAGCAGCTGGACTGTAACCTACGAGCAGTACTTC | CASSWTVTYEQYF
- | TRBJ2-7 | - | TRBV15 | TGTGCCACCAGCAGAGGGGCCTCCTACGAGCAGTACTTC | CATSRGASYEQYF
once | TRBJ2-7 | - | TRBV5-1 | TGCGCCAGCAGCTTGGAGGGAAAAGGAGGGCACGAGCAGTACTTC | CASSLEGKGGHEQYF
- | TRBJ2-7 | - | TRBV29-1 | TGCAGCGTTGAAGACCAAACCTACGAGCAGTACTTC | CSVEDQTYEQYF
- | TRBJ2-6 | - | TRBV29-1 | TGCAGCGTTGAAGACCGCGACCGGACCATGACTGGGGCCAACGTCCTGACTTTC | CSVEDRDRTMTGANVLTF
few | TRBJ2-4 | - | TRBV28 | TGTGCCAGCAGCATTCCCCGGGACACAGCCAAAAACATTCAGTACTTC | CASSIPRDTAKNIQYF
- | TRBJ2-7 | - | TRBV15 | TGTGCCACCAGCAGTGGCTCCGGGAGATATGCGGAGCAGTACTTC | CATSSGSGRYAEQYF
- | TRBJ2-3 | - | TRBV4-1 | TGCGCCAGCAGCCTCCAAGGTTCTAGCGGCACAGATACGCAGTATTTT | CASSLQGSSGTDTQYF
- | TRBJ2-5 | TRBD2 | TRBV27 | TGTGCCAGCAGTTTATATGCGGGAGAGGGCCAAGAGACCCAGTACTTC | CASSLYAGEGQETQYF
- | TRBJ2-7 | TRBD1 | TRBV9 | TGTGCCAGCAGCGTAGGGGACAGCTCGGACGAGCAGTACTTC | CASSVGDSSDEQYF
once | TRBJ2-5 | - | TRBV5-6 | TGTGCCAGCAGCTTGTCCGGGCTCCAAGAGACCCAGTACTTC | CASSLSGLQETQYF
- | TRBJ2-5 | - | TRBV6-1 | TGTGCCAGCAGAAGACTAGTGCAAGAGACCCAGTACTTC | CASRRLVQETQYF
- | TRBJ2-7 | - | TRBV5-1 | TGCGCCAGCAGCTTTGTACCCTACGAGCAGTACTTC | CASSFVPYEQYF
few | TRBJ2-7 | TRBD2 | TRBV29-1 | TGCAGCGTTGAAATAGCGGGAGATCTTCCCTACGAGCAGTACTTC | CSVEIAGDLPYEQYF
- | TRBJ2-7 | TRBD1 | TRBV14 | TGTGCCAGCAGCCACCGAACAGGGGGAGTCCCCGAGCAGTACTTC | CASSHRTGGVPEQYF
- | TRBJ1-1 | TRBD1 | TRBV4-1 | TGCGCCAGCAGCCAAGCTCCCGGGACAGGGGGACGAACTGAAGCTTTCTTT | CASSQAPGTGGRTEAFF
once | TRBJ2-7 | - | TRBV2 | TGTGCCAGCAGTCCGGGGCCCTTTAGCTCCTACGAGCAGTACTTC | CASSPGPFSSYEQYF
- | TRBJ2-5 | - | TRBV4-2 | TGTGCCAGCGCCCCCAGAGGTGAAGCCGTGCAAGAGACCCAGTACTTC | CASAPRGEAVQETQYF
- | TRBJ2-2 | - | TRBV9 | TGTGCCAGCAGCGTAGGAGCAAACGCGAACACCGGGGAGCTGTTTTTT | CASSVGANANTGELFF